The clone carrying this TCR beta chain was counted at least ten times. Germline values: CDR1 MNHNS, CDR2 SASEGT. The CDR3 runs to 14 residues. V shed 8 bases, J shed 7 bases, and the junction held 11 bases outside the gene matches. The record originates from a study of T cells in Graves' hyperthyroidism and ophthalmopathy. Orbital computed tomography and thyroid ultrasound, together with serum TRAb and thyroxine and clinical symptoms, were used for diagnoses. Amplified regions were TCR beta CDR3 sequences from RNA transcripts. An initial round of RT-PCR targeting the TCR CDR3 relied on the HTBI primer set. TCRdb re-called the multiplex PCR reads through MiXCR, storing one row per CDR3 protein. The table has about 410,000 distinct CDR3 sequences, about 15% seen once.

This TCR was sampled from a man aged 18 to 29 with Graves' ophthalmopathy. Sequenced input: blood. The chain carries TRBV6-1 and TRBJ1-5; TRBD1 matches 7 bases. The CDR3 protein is CASGRGQAGQPQHF. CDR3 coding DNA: TGTGCCAGCGGGCGAGGACAGGCGGGACAGCCCCAGCATTTT.